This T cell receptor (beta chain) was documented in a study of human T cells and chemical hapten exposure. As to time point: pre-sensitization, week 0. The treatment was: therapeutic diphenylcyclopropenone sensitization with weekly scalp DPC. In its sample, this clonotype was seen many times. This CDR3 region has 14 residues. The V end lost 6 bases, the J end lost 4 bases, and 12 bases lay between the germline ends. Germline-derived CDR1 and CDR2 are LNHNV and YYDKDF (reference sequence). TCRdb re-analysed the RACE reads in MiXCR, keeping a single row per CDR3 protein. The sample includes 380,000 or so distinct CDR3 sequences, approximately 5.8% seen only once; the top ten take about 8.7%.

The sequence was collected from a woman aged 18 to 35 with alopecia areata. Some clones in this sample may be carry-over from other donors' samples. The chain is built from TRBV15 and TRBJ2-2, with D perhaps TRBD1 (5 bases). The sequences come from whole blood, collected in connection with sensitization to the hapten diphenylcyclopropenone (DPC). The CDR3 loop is CATRVQGRTGELFF. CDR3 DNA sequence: TGTGCCACCAGGGTGCAGGGTCGCACCGGGGAGCTGTTTTTT.